This TCR beta chain was observed in a study of CD8 T cells in Susac syndrome. The germline CDR1 and CDR2 sequences are KGHDR and SFDVKD. The V and J ends lost 9 bases and 5 bases, in that order; junction bases with no gene match: 5. CDR3 length equals 13 residues. A quantity of about 0.45 to 1 ug RNA underwent reverse transcription using random hexamers. Amplification of the TCR beta CDR3 was carried out by immunoSEQ multiplex PCR, which spanned a total of 54 Vbeta and 13 Jbeta segments. TCRdb redid the calling of the immunoSEQ multiplex PCR reads with MiXCR, one entry per CDR3 protein. Altogether over 300,000 distinct CDR3 sequences are present, about 90% being singletons, with the ten largest covering 0.065%. This clonotype was recorded once. Its antigen is currently unknown. Study-level findings and limits: The number of individuals included in the study's TCR sequencing and HLA analysis was acknowledged as relatively small.

In blood CD8+ and CD4+ T cells, TCR beta underwent sequencing. Negative isolation was used for CD8+ and CD4+ T cells and FACS enrichment for TEMRA cells. The chain recombines TRBV24-1 with TRBJ2-7, with TRBD1 matching 11 bases. Source material: CD4+ T cells from PBMCs. This TCR derives from a human donor with multiple sclerosis. The CDR3 spells CATGTGGRDEQYF. The CDR3 nucleotides are TGTGCCACCGGGACAGGGGGACGGGACGAGCAGTACTTC.